This T cell receptor (beta chain) originates from a study of blood T cell repertoires in COVID-19. The repertoire was sequenced with immunoSEQ multiplex PCR; TCRdb's copy has only in-frame clones and lacks some. The data show approximately 100,000 clones, roughly four fifths seen once. The CDR3 spans 15 residues. J was trimmed by 5 bases and V by 5 bases; bases with no gene match: 8. Germline values: CDR1 LNHDA, CDR2 SQIVND (reference sequence). The TCR was taken from a man aged 55 to 70 with acute or convalescent COVID-19. This chain links TRBV19 with TRBJ2-1; 8 bases are a match to TRBD2. Specimen: peripheral blood. The CDR3 coding sequence is TGTGCCAGTAGTGTAATAGCGGGGAGTCACAATGAGCAGTTCTTC. It specifies CASSVIAGSHNEQFF.